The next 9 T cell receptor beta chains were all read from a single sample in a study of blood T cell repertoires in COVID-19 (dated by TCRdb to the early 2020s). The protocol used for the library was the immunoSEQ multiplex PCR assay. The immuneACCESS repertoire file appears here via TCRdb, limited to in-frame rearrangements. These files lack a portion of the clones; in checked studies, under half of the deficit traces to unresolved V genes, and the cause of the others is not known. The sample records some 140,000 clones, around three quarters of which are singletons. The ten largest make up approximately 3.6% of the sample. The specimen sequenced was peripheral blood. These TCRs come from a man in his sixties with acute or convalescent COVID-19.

The CDR3 loop is CASSGTGINEQFF. The DNA for the CDR3 is TGTGCCAGCAGCGGGACAGGTATCAATGAGCAGTTCTTC. This chain uses TRBV6-5 with TRBJ2-1; TRBD1 matches 8 bases. The germline gives CDR1 MNHEY, CDR2 SVGAGI. This CDR3 is built from 13 residues. Trimming took 6 bases from V and 6 from J; bases not matched to a gene: 4.

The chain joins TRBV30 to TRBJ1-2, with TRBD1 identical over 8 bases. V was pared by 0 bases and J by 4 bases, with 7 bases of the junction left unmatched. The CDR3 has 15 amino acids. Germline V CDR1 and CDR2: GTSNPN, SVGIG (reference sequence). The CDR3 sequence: CAWSVPGQGPYGYTF. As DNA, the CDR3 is TGTGCCTGGAGTGTACCCGGACAGGGCCCCTATGGCTACACCTTC.

The CDR3 here is CASSFKSPGRDNEKLFF. The CDR3 DNA follows: TGCGCCAGCAGCTTCAAAAGCCCCGGGCGGGATAATGAAAAACTGTTTTTT. The chain combines TRBV5-1 with TRBJ1-4; D call uncertain. The CDR3 contains 17 residues. Germline V gene data show CDR1 as SGHRS and CDR2 as YFSETQ. Trimming took off 2 bases at V and 4 bases at J, with 18 bases between the two ends.

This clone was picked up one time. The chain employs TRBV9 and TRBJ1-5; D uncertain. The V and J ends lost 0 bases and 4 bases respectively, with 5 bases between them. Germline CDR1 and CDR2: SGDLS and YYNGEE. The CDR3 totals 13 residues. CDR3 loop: CASSVDQNQPQHF. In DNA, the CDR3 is TGTGCCAGCAGCGTAGACCAGAATCAGCCCCAGCATTTT.

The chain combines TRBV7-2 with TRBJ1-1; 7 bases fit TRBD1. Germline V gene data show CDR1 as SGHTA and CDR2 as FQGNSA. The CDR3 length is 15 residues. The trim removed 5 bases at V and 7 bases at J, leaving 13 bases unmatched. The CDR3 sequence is CASSVQTGSTSEAFF. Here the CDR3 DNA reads TGTGCCAGCAGCGTTCAGACAGGGAGTACCAGTGAAGCTTTCTTT.

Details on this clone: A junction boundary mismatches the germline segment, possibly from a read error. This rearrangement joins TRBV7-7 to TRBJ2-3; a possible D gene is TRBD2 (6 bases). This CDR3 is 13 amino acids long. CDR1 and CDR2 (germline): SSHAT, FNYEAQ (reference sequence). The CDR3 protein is CASSFGSADTQYF. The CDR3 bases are TGTGCTAGCAGCTTCGGGAGCGCAGATACGCAGTATTTT.

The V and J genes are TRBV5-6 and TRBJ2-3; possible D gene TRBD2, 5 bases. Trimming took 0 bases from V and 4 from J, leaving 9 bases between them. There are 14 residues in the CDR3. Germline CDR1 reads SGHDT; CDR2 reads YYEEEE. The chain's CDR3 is CASSLGGVADTQYF. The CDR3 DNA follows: TGTGCCAGCAGCTTGGGGGGAGTGGCAGATACGCAGTATTTT. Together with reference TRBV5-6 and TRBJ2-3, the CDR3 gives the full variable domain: DAGVTQSPTHLIKTRGQQVTLRCSPKSGHDTVSWYQQALGQGPQFIFQYYEEEERQRGNFPDRFSGHQFPNYSSELNVNALLLGDSALYLCASSLGGVADTQYFGPGTRLTVL.

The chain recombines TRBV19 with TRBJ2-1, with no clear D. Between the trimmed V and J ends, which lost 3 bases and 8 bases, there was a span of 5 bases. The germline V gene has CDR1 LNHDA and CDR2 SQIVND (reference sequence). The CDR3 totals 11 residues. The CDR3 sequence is CASSIAYEQFF. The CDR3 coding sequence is TGTGCCAGTAGTATCGCGTATGAGCAGTTCTTC.

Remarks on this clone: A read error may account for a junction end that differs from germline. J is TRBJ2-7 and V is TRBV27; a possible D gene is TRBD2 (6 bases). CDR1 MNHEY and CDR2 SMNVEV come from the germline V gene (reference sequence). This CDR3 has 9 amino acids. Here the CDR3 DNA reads TGTGCCATACCGGGACTCCCGGGCTTC. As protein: CAIPGLPGF.